This T cell receptor beta chain was documented in a study of regulatory T cells in long-lasting Graves disease. Study context: Graves' patients with a new diagnosis had received antithyroid drugs under 3 months. Study findings and constraints: Persistent-disease Graves' patients showed less TCR diversity than new cases.

Time point denoted: newly diagnosed GD, antithyroid drugs for less than 3 months. The authors made the TCR library using RNA they extracted from PBMCs. This clonotype has more than one count but fewer than ten. Its antigen remains unidentified. Arm-PCR with iRepertoire HTBI primers amplified the CDR3 regions for these TCR beta libraries. One entry per CDR3 protein results from TCRdb running MiXCR on the multiplex PCR reads. The repertoire consists of roughly 430,000 distinct CDR3 sequences, with around 15% occurring once and the leading ten covering roughly 10%. The same data also contributed to another study, on T cells in Graves' hyperthyroidism and ophthalmopathy. That source adds: An initial round of RT-PCR targeting the TCR CDR3 relied on the HTBI primer set. Among thyroid clonotypes expanded above 0.001, most also appeared in blood.

This clonotype originated in a woman aged 25-40 years with Graves disease. The sequences come from peripheral blood mononuclear cells (PBMCs), collected at new diagnosis, from a patient treated with antithyroid drugs.

CDR3 nucleotides: TGTGCCATCAGCCTAGGACAGGGAGGCAATCAGCCCCAGCATTTT. This gives the protein CAISLGQGGNQPQHF. This chain links TRBV10-3 with TRBJ1-5, with 8 bases matching TRBD1. The V segment lost 6 bases and the J segment 2 bases; nucleotides outside the gene matches: 6. The length of the CDR3 is 15 residues. The V gene's germline CDR1 is ENHRY and CDR2 SYGVKD.